This TCR beta chain was sequenced for a study of blood T cells in healthy people across ages. General study findings and limits: Per million T cells, TCR beta diversity dropped roughly linearly as age increased.

Concerning this clonotype: Its antigen remains unknown.

A second PCR of 7 to 11 cycles used a sample-barcoded 5' primer and a J-beta primer mix. TCRdb redid the calling of the 5' RACE reads with MiXCR, one entry per CDR3 protein. The table shows approximately 850,000 distinct CDR3 sequences, with 40% to 50% occurring only once. The TCR sequence derives from a man between 60 and 70 years old in good health. The sample taken for sequencing was blood.

DNA for the CDR3: TGTGCTAGTGCCCACGGCGGACAGGGCTATGGCTACACCTTC. It translates to CASAHGGQGYGYTF. J is TRBJ1-2 and V is TRBV12-5; 8 bases map to TRBD1. J was trimmed by 4 bases and V by 7 bases; bases with no gene match: 8. This CDR3 has 14 residues. Germline V gene sequence: CDR1 LGHNT, CDR2 FRNRAP.